The sequence of this T cell receptor beta chain was determined in a study of blood T cell repertoires in COVID-19. Sequencing was performed with immunoSEQ multiplex PCR; in TCRdb, only in-frame clones are kept and a portion is missing. The sample includes about 210,000 clones, 84% of them seen just once. The CDR3 covers 11 residues. V lost 8 bases and J 1 base, leaving 3 bases between the germline ends. Germline V gives CDR1 MDHEN, CDR2 SYDVKM. V and J are TRBV28 and TRBJ1-3; D remains ambiguous. The origin of this receptor is a woman older than 75 with COVID-19, enrolled during active disease. What was sequenced was peripheral blood. The CDR3 is CASQSGNTIYF. CDR3 DNA sequence: TGTGCCAGCCAATCTGGAAACACCATATATTTT.